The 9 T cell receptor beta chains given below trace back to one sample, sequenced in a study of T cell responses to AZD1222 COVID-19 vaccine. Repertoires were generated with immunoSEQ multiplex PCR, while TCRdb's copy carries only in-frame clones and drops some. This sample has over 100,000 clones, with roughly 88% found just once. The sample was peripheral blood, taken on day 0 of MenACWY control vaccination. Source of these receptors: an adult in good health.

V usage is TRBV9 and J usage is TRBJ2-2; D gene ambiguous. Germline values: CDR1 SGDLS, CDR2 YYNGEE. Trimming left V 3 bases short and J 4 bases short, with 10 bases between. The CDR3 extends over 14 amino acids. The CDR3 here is CASSATQGTGELFF. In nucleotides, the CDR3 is TGTGCCAGCAGCGCGACTCAAGGCACCGGGGAGCTGTTTTTT.

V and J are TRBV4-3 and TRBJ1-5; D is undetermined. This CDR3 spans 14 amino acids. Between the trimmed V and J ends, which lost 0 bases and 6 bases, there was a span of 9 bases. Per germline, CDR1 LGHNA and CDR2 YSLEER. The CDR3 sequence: CASSQEAGAQPQHF. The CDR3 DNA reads TGCGCCAGCAGCCAAGAGGCAGGCGCTCAGCCCCAGCATTTT.

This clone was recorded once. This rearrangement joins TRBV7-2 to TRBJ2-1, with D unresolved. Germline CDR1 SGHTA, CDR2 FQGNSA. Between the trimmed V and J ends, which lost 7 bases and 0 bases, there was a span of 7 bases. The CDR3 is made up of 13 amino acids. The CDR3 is CASKGSSYNEQFF. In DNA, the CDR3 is TGTGCCAGCAAAGGAAGCTCCTACAATGAGCAGTTCTTC.

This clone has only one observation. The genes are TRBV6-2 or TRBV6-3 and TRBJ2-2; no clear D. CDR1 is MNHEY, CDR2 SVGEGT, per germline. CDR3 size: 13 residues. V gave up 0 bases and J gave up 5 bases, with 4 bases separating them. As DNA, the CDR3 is TGTGCCAGCAGTTACTCGGGTACCGGGGAGCTGTTTTTT. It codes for CASSYSGTGELFF.

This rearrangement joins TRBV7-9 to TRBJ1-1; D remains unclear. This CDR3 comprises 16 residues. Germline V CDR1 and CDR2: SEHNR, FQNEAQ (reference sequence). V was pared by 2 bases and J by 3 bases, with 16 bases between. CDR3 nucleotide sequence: TGTGCCAGCAGCTTATGGAAAGTCTTGTGGGACACTGAAGCTTTCTTT. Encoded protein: CASSLWKVLWDTEAFF.

For the CDR3, the DNA is TGTGCCAGCAGCCCGGACTTCATCTATGGCTACACCTTC. This encodes CASSPDFIYGYTF. The V and J genes are TRBV5-5 and TRBJ1-2; D uncertain. The CDR3 covers 13 residues. Germline V gene lookup returns CDR1 SGHKS and CDR2 YYEKEE (reference sequence). V dropped 4 bases and J dropped 4 bases, with 11 bases sitting between them.

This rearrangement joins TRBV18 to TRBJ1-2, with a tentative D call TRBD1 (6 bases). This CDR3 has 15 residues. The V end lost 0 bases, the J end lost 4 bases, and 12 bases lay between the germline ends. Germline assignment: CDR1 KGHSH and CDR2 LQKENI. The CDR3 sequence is CASSPPSGAGYGYTF. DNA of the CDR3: TGTGCCAGCTCACCACCCTCGGGGGCCGGCTATGGCTACACCTTC.

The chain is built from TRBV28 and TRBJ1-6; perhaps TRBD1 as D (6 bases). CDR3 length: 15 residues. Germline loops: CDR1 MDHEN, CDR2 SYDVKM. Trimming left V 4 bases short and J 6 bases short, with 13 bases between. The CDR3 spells CASSYAGHINSPLHF. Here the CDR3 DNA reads TGTGCCAGCAGTTACGCGGGACACATTAATTCACCCCTCCACTTT.

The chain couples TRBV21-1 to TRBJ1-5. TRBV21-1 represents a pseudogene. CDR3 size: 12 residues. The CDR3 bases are TGTGCCAGCAAGGACGGGAATCAGCCCCAGCATTTT. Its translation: CASKDGNQPQHF.